The T cell receptor (beta chain) described here comes from a study of post-analysis software for immune sequencing data. Study summary: The patients showed relapsing-remitting, secondary progressive and progressive-relapsing multiple sclerosis courses.

A word on this clonotype: Its specificity is unknown.

Whole-study findings and limits: Patients had higher frequencies than controls of roughly 5 TRBV segments, including TRBV5-6, TRBV5-1 and TRBV20-1. F measure grouped same-batch samples tightly together. Multiple sclerosis was associated with a significant reduction in normalized Chao1 diversity relative to controls.

Germline assignment: CDR1 SGHTA and CDR2 FQGTGA. V lost 2 bases and J 5 bases, leaving 12 bases between the germline ends. This CDR3 has 14 amino acids. Incorporated into the TCR beta cDNA libraries were unique molecular identifiers, which served to reduce PCR and sequencing biases. Roughly 500,000 cDNA molecules were obtained per 1 to 10 million input T cells. MiXCR, run by TCRdb on the PCR reads, gives a single entry per CDR3 protein. This sample has 750,000 to 900,000 distinct CDR3 sequences, with 46% found just once. The sequencing input was blood. The receptor was derived from a girl aged 10-17 years with multiple sclerosis. The J gene is TRBJ1-1, the V gene TRBV7-3, with no clear D. The CDR3 DNA sequence: TGTGCCAGCAGCTTAGGTAACCTAGGGACTGAAGCTTTCTTT. Translating gives CASSLGNLGTEAFF. Together with reference TRBV7-3 and TRBJ1-1, the CDR3 gives the full variable domain: GAGVSQTPSNKVTEKGKYVELRCDPISGHTALYWYRQSLGQGPEFLIYFQGTGAADDSGLPNDRFFAVRPEGSVSTLKIQRTERGDSAVYLCASSLGNLGTEAFFGQGTRLTVV.